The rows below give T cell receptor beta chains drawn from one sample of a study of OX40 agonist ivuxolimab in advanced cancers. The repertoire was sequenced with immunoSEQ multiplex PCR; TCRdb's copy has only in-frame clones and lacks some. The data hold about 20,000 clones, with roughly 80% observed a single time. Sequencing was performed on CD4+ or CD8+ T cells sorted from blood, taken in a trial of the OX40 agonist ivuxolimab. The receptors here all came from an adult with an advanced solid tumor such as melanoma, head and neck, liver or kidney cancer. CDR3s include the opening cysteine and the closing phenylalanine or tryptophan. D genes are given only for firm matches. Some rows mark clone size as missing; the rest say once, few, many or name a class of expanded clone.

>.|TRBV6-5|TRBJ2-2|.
CASSYGGGTGELFF
TGTGCCAGCAGTTACGGGGGTGGCACCGGGGAGCTGTTTTTT
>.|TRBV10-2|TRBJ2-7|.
CASSEDSSLPYEQYF
TGCGCCAGCAGTGAGGATTCTAGCCTTCCCTACGAGCAGTACTTC
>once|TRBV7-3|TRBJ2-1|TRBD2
CASSLLAGVFTEQFF
TGTGCCAGCAGCTTACTAGCGGGAGTTTTTACTGAGCAGTTCTTC
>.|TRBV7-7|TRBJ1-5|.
CASSLEGGQSAQHF
TGTGCCAGCAGCTTAGAGGGAGGGCAATCAGCCCAGCATTTT
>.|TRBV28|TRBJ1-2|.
CASSLRQLLRDGHYGYTF
TGTGCCAGCAGTTTGCGACAACTCCTCCGGGACGGTCACTATGGCTACACCTTC
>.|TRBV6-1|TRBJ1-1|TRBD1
CASFQPWAGGTEAFF
TGTGCCAGCTTCCAACCCTGGGCAGGGGGCACTGAAGCTTTCTTT
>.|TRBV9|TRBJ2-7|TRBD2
CASSVEASGSYEQYF
TGTGCCAGCAGCGTAGAGGCTAGCGGGAGTTACGAGCAGTACTTC
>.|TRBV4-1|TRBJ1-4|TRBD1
CASSQDLETGDIGEKLFF
TGCGCCAGCAGCCAAGATCTGGAGACAGGGGATATTGGGGAAAAACTGTTTTTT
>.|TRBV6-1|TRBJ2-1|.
CASRGLYNEQFF
TGTGCCAGCAGGGGACTCTACAATGAGCAGTTCTTC
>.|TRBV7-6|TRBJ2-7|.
CASSFAASTYEQYF
TGTGCCAGCAGCTTTGCAGCCTCTACCTACGAGCAGTACTTC
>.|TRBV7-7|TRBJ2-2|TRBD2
CASSFGGAELFF
TGTGCCAGCAGCTTCGGGGGGGCGGAGCTGTTTTTT
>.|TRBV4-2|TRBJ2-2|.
CASSQEAGAGGELFF
TGTGCCAGCAGCCAAGAAGCTGGGGCTGGGGGGGAGCTGTTTTTT
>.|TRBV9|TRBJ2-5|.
CASSGQAEETQYF
TGTGCCAGCAGCGGGCAGGCGGAGGAGACCCAGTACTTC
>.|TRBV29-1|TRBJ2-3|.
CSVVGGAGTDTQYF
TGCAGCGTTGTGGGGGGGGCCGGCACAGATACGCAGTATTTT
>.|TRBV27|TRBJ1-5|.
CASSFPNQPQHF
TGTGCCAGCAGTTTCCCCAATCAGCCCCAGCATTTT
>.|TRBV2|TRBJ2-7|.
CAADTSSNEQYF
TGTGCCGCGGACACAAGCTCGAACGAGCAGTACTTC
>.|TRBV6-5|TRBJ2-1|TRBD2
CASTAGGPGEQFF
TGTGCCAGCACAGCGGGGGGGCCGGGTGAGCAGTTCTTC